This T cell receptor beta chain originates from a study of metastatic and nonmetastatic thyroid tumors. Study in general: Repertoire comparison spanned blood and tumor or nodule tissue of malignant and benign thyroid patients. Findings of the study overall: Malignant thyroid tumors reportedly exceeded benign nodules significantly in TCR beta diversity, with the difference appearing in blood and tumor.

There were no patients who had received any treatment before thyroid surgery. As for this clone: What it binds is not known.

Per the original methods: For papillary thyroid cancer, a distant-metastasis classifier was constructed from CDR3 differences observed across clinicopathological groups. TCRdb re-called clones from the PCR reads using MiXCR. These V and J calls derive from TCRdb rather than the authors' analysis. The repertoire includes tens of thousands of clones, roughly 12% of them detected once, and about 11% sits in the top ten. V dropped 6 bases and J dropped 5; count of bases not matched to a gene: 4. This CDR3 has 13 residues. Germline-derived CDR1 and CDR2 are ENHRY and SYGVKD. The sequenced material came from blood. This sequence originates from a female donor with papillary thyroid cancer or a benign thyroid nodule (not recorded which). Some clones in this sample may be carry-over from other donors' samples. This sequence joins TRBV10-3 and TRBJ2-7; 10 bases agree with TRBD1. This CDR3 reads CAIRGTGVDEQYF. The CDR3 DNA follows: TGTGCCATCAGAGGGACAGGGGTTGACGAGCAGTACTTC.